This record looks at one T cell receptor (beta chain) sequence and its context. Its antigen is not known. This sample is part of a study of cytomegalovirus exposure and HLA in healthy donors. Study-level information: Genotyping showed roughly 77% of almost 400 donors falling in the Caucasian-associated ancestry cluster. Whole-study findings and limits: The study reported that TCR beta sequences accurately predicted HLA-A and HLA-B alleles in most subjects. Most sequenced TCRs were rare (though some public TCRs occurred in many donors).

The PCR employed 60 Vbeta primers together with 13 Jbeta primers. Generated by immunoSEQ multiplex PCR, the TCRdb table keeps only in-frame clones and is missing some. The sample shows about 95,000 clones, about 80% of them seen only once. The ends were cut back, 2 bases at V and 10 bases at J, with 15 bases in the middle. The CDR3 covers 15 residues. Germline CDR1 MNHNS, CDR2 SASEGT. The genes are TRBV6-1 and TRBJ1-6; D is unclear. Sequencing input: PBMCs. The receptor was derived from a man aged 18 to 35 in good health and CMV-seropositive. CDR3 nucleotides: TGTGCCAGCAGTGAACTTCACAGAGGGCGCTCACCCCTCCACTTT. Encoded protein: CASSELHRGRSPLHF.